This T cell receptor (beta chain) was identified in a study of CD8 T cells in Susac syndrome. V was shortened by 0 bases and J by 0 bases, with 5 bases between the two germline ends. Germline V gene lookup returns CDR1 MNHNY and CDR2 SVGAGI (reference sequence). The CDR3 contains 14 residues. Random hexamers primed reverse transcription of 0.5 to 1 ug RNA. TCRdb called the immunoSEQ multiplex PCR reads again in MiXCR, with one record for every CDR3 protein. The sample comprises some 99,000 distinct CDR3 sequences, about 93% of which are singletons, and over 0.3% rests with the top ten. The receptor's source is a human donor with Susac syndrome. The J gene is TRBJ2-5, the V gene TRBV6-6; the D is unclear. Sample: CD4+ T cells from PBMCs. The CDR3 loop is CASSYSGNQETQYF. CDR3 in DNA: TGTGCCAGCAGTTACTCCGGCAACCAAGAGACCCAGTACTTC.